The 21 T cell receptor beta chains given below trace back to one sample, sequenced in a study of T cells in Graves' hyperthyroidism and ophthalmopathy. TCR beta CDR3 regions were amplified from RNA. TCR CDR3 underwent first-round RT-PCR with the HTBI primer set. TCRdb itself ran the multiplex PCR reads through MiXCR, one entry per CDR3 protein. The table includes around 600,000 distinct CDR3 sequences, more than 12% detected once. Sequencing input: blood. These receptors came from a woman between 45 and 60 years old with Graves' ophthalmopathy.

V is TRBV6-1 and J is TRBJ2-7; the D is unclear. The germline V and J ends were trimmed by 2 bases and 3 bases, with 8 bases remaining between them. The CDR3 totals 13 residues. CDR1 MNHNS and CDR2 SASEGT come from the germline V gene. The CDR3 region has the DNA TGTGCCAGCAGTGAACGGAACATCTACGAGCAGTACTTC. Its translation is CASSERNIYEQYF.

The chain combines TRBV20-1 with TRBJ1-1; TRBD1 is a possible D gene (5 bases). Per the germline V gene, CDR1 is DFQATT and CDR2 is SNEGSKA (reference sequence). This CDR3 is 14 amino acids long. The ends were cut back, 5 bases at V and 1 base at J, with 14 bases in the middle. CDR3 nucleotides: TGCAGTGCTGGGGACCGGGAACCGAACACTGAAGCTTTCTTT. Translated: CSAGDREPNTEAFF.

This clonotype was detected many times. The chain is built from TRBV12-3 or TRBV12-4 and TRBJ2-3; 7 nucleotides match TRBD1. The CDR3 has 16 amino acids. The V gene end was trimmed by 6 bases and the J gene end by 2 bases; junction bases not matched to a gene: 11. The chain's CDR3 is CASRSRTGHATDTQYF. The CDR3 bases are TGTGCCAGCAGATCAAGGACAGGCCATGCCACAGATACGCAGTATTTT.

In its sample, this clonotype was seen many times. J is TRBJ2-3 and V is TRBV12-3 or TRBV12-4; 7 positions match TRBD2. The CDR3 is 15 amino acids. Unmatched junction bases numbered 7, after V lost 6 bases and J lost 1 base. The CDR3 region is CASSKLAEGTDTQYF. CDR3 nucleotides: TGTGCCAGCAGCAAGCTAGCGGAGGGCACAGATACGCAGTATTTT.

This clonotype was counted ten times or more. The V call is TRBV6-1, the J call TRBJ2-5; D perhaps matches TRBD1 (6 bases). Deletions cut 5 bases from V and 5 bases from J, with 21 bases between. This CDR3 is built from 16 residues. The V gene's germline CDR1 is MNHNS and CDR2 SASEGT. Written as DNA, the CDR3 is TGTGCCAGCAGTCGAAGACAGGCCCATAGGGGGGAGACCCAGTACTTC. It encodes CASSRRQAHRGETQYF.

This clonotype was recorded at least ten times. This chain connects TRBV2 to TRBJ2-1; D might be TRBD2 (5 bases). This CDR3 comprises 13 residues. In germline, CDR1 is SNHLY, CDR2 FYNNEI. V was shortened by 3 bases and J by 4 bases, with 7 bases between the two germline ends. The CDR3 here is CASSERTYNEQFF. CDR3 coding DNA: TGTGCCAGCAGTGAGCGGACTTACAATGAGCAGTTCTTC.

This clonotype was found many times. V gene TRBV11-2 combines with J gene TRBJ2-1; perhaps D is TRBD1 or TRBD2 (5 bases each). Trimming removed 2 bases from V and 0 bases from J, with 8 bases in between. The CDR3 contains 15 residues. Per the germline V gene, CDR1 is SGHAT and CDR2 is FQNNGV. CDR3 nucleotides: TGTGCCAGCAGCTTACGGGACCCCTCCTACAATGAGCAGTTCTTC. It codes for CASSLRDPSYNEQFF.

In its sample, this clonotype was seen many times. The rearrangement links TRBV28 to TRBJ2-2; 10 bases agree with TRBD2. The CDR3 runs to 16 residues. V gave up 7 bases and J gave up 3 bases; unmatched junction bases: 8. Germline V gene lookup returns CDR1 MDHEN and CDR2 SYDVKM. DNA of the CDR3: TGTGCCAGCACCGAACTAGCGGGGACTTACACCGGGGAGCTGTTTTTT. It encodes CASTELAGTYTGELFF. Full variable domain (outside the CDR3, taken from reference TRBV28 and TRBJ2-2): DVKVTQSSRYLVKRTGEKVFLECVQDMDHENMFWYRQDPGLGLRLIYFSYDVKMKEKGDIPEGYSVSREKKERFSLILESASTNQTSMYLCASTELAGTYTGELFFGEGSRLTVL.

The chain carries TRBV2 and TRBJ1-2; D remains unclear. The germline CDR1 and CDR2 sequences are SNHLY and FYNNEI. V was clipped by 3 bases and J by 6 bases, with 5 bases between them. The CDR3 consists of 11 residues. The CDR3 nucleotides are TGTGCCAGCAGTGACCGTGATGGCTACACCTTC. Translation: CASSDRDGYTF.

This clonotype has at least ten counts. This rearrangement joins TRBV7-9 to TRBJ1-1, with a weak D call TRBD1 (6 bases). Germline lookup yields CDR1 SEHNR and CDR2 FQNEAQ (reference sequence). The CDR3 covers 13 residues. V was trimmed by 5 bases and J by 6 bases, leaving 13 bases between them. The CDR3 nucleotides are TGTGCCAGCAGCCCCCCCAGGGGCCCTGAAGCTTTCTTT. Its protein product is CASSPPRGPEAFF.

This clonotype has at least ten counts. V usage is TRBV7-3 and J usage is TRBJ2-1; 16 bases are a match to TRBD2. V was clipped by 4 bases and J by 4 bases; unmatched bases: 13. Germline CDR1 and CDR2: SGHTA and FQGTGA. The CDR3 runs 20 residues. The CDR3, as DNA: TGTGCCAGCAGCTCGGGACTAGCGGGAGGGATTTCCTCCAGTTACAATGAGCAGTTCTTC. Translation gives CASSSGLAGGISSSYNEQFF.

This clonotype was detected a few times. The rearrangement links TRBV14 to TRBJ2-1, with D unclear. The V gene's germline CDR1 is SGHDN and CDR2 FVKESK. The CDR3 is 14 amino acids. Trimming removed 1 base at V and 3 bases at J, with 7 bases between. For the CDR3, the DNA is TGTGCCAGCAGCCAAGTTGGCTACTACAATGAGCAGTTCTTC. Encoded protein: CASSQVGYYNEQFF.

The chain has TRBV7-9 and TRBJ1-6; D not resolved. The CDR3 has 17 amino acids. Trimming cost V 5 bases and J 0 bases, with 14 bases left between them. Germline V gives CDR1 SEHNR, CDR2 FQNEAQ (reference sequence). The CDR3 is CASSQRPESSYNSPLHF. In DNA form, the CDR3 reads TGTGCCAGCAGCCAAAGACCGGAGAGCTCCTATAATTCACCCCTCCACTTT.

This clonotype occurred many times. The V call is TRBV12-5, the J call TRBJ2-7; tentatively, D is TRBD1 (6 bases). The CDR3 is 15 amino acids. Per the germline V gene, CDR1 is LGHNT and CDR2 is FRNRAP. Trimming left V 2 bases short and J 1 base short, with 12 bases between. In DNA, the CDR3 is TGTGCTAGTGGTTTGAGCAGGGGAATTTCCTACGAGCAGTACTTC. Amino acids: CASGLSRGISYEQYF. Using reference TRBV12-5 and TRBJ2-7 for the parts outside the CDR3, the full variable domain is DARVTQTPRHKVTEMGQEVTMRCQPILGHNTVFWYRQTMMQGLELLAYFRNRAPLDDSGMPKDRFSAEMPDATLATLKIQPSEPRDSAVYFCASGLSRGISYEQYFGPGTRLTVT.

As for this clonotype: A much larger clone differs by one base, so this may be a read error. The J gene is TRBJ2-7, the V gene TRBV20-1, with 8 nucleotides matching TRBD2. This CDR3 is built from 14 residues. Losses at the gene ends were 1 base for V and 7 bases for J; bases not matched to a gene: 9. Germline V gene data show CDR1 as DFQATT and CDR2 as SNEGSKA (reference sequence). CDR3 sequence (DNA): TGCAGTGCTAGAGGCCCATTAGCGGGGAGTGAGCAGTACTTC. Translation: CSARGPLAGSEQYF.

This chain uses TRBV7-9 with TRBJ1-2, with 10 bases matching TRBD1. V lost 5 bases to trimming and J lost 10 bases; unmatched junction nucleotides: 13. Germline-derived CDR1 and CDR2 are SEHNR and FQNEAQ (reference sequence). This CDR3 has 15 amino acids. CDR3 loop: CASSETRQGARLYTF. The CDR3 bases are TGTGCCAGCAGCGAAACCCGACAGGGGGCTAGGCTCTACACCTTC.

V usage is TRBV9 and J usage is TRBJ2-3; 7 bases are a match to TRBD2. The length of the CDR3 is 16 residues. CDR1 SGDLS and CDR2 YYNGEE come from the germline V gene. Germline trimming cut 3 bases from V and 5 bases from J; bases unmatched to any gene: 12. This chain's CDR3 is CASSGAVAGVGDTQYF. As DNA, the CDR3 is TGTGCCAGCAGCGGAGCGGTCGCGGGAGTAGGAGATACGCAGTATTTT.

This clonotype has a single count. With a much larger clone just one base away, this may be a read error. J is TRBJ1-4 and V is TRBV7-9; 10 nucleotides line up with TRBD1. The CDR3 consists of 16 residues. The germline V gene encodes CDR1 SEHNR and CDR2 FQNEAQ (reference sequence). The CDR3 coding sequence is TGTGCCAGCAGCTTAATACCCGGGACAGGGGATGAAAAACTGCTTTTT. It codes for CASSLIPGTGDEKLLF.

V is TRBV29-1 and J is TRBJ2-1; 9 bases are shared with TRBD1. The CDR3 is 14 residues long. The junction had 8 bases not matched to a gene; V was cut back by 5 bases and J by 6 bases. From germline, CDR1 is SQVTM and CDR2 ANQGSEA. The DNA for the CDR3 is TGCAGCGTTACTACAGGGGGCGCCGCCAATGAGCAGTTCTTC. This encodes CSVTTGGAANEQFF.

This clonotype was recorded at least ten times. The chain has TRBV30 and TRBJ2-7; D assignment may be TRBD1 or TRBD2 (5 bases each). V lost 0 bases and J lost 1, with 16 bases in between. CDR1 is GTSNPN, CDR2 SVGIG, per germline (reference sequence). The CDR3 consists of 16 residues. CDR3 region: CAWSVGPTGSSYEQYF. The CDR3 DNA follows: TGTGCCTGGAGTGTGGGGCCAACGGGATCTTCCTACGAGCAGTACTTC.

This clonotype appeared many times. This sequence joins TRBV28 and TRBJ2-7, with D uncertain. Between the trimmed V and J ends, which lost 3 bases and 3 bases, there was a span of 9 bases. The germline V gene encodes CDR1 MDHEN and CDR2 SYDVKM. The CDR3 extends over 13 amino acids. The CDR3 nucleotides read TGTGCCAGCAGTTTGGGCAAAATCTACGAGCAGTACTTC. This codes for CASSLGKIYEQYF.